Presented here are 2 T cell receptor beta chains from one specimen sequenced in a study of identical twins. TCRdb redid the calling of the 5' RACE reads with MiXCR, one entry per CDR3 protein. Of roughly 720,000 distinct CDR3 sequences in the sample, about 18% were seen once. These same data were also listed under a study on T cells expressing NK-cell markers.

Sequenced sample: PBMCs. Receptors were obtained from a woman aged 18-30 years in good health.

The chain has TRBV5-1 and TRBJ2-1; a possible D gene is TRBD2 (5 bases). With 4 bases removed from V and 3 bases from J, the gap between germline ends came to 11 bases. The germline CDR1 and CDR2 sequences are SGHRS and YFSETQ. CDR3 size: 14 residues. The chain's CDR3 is CASSQEDSYNEQFF. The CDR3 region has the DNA TGCGCCAGCAGCCAGGAGGATAGCTACAATGAGCAGTTCTTC.

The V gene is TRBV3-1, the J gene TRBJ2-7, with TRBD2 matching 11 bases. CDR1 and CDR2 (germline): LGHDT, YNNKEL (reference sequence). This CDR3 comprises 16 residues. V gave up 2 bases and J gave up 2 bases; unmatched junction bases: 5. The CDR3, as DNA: TGTGCCAGCAGCCAATTATCACTAGCGGGAGCCTACGAGCAGTACTTC. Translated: CASSQLSLAGAYEQYF.